The rows below give T cell receptor beta chains drawn from one sample of a study of T cells in Graves' hyperthyroidism and ophthalmopathy. TCRdb ran MiXCR on the multiplex PCR reads and lists one entry per CDR3 protein. The table lists 250,000 to 300,000 distinct CDR3 sequences, about 19% of them singletons. Sequences were obtained from blood. The receptors were sampled from a middle-aged man with Graves' ophthalmopathy. Both conserved end residues are part of each CDR3. D genes are given only for firm matches. Clone size is given for some rows only: seen once, a few or many times, or a class if the clone is expanded.

V gene,clone size,D gene,J gene,CDR3 protein,CDR3 DNA
TRBV7-2,many,NA,TRBJ2-2,CASSLGRSAGELFF,TGTGCCAGCAGCTTAGGGCGGAGCGCGGGGGAGCTGTTTTTT
TRBV3-1,many,NA,TRBJ1-1,CASSPRGGPTEAFF,TGTGCCAGCAGCCCTCGGGGGGGACCCACTGAAGCTTTCTTT
TRBV20-1,NA,TRBD2,TRBJ2-1,CSARRAGGPDEQFF,TGCAGTGCTAGAAGAGCGGGAGGGCCCGATGAGCAGTTCTTC
TRBV18,NA,NA,TRBJ2-5,CASTIGSGGPETQYF,TGTGCCAGCACCATCGGAAGCGGAGGGCCGGAGACCCAGTACTTC
TRBV28,many,NA,TRBJ1-1,CASSLGAAEAFF,TGTGCCAGCAGTTTGGGGGCAGCGGAAGCTTTCTTT
TRBV11-2,once,NA,TRBJ2-5,CASGFEVTQYF,TGTGCCAGCGGCTTTGAGGTGACCCAGTACTTC
TRBV29-1,NA,NA,TRBJ2-3,CSVEVASDTQYF,TGCAGCGTTGAAGTCGCGTCAGATACGCAGTATTTT
TRBV6-1,many,TRBD2,TRBJ2-1,CASRGGTSGSIDEQFF,TGTGCCAGCAGAGGAGGGACTAGCGGGAGTATTGATGAGCAGTTCTTC
TRBV10-3,few,NA,TRBJ2-3,CAISDSDGTDTQYF,TGTGCCATCAGTGACAGTGATGGCACAGATACGCAGTATTTT
TRBV2,few,NA,TRBJ1-1,CASVRTEAFF,TGTGCCAGCGTGCGGACTGAAGCTTTCTTT
TRBV9,NA,TRBD2,TRBJ2-1,CASSVVFTSVPYNEQFF,TGTGCCAGCAGCGTAGTGTTTACTAGCGTTCCCTACAATGAGCAGTTCTTC
TRBV27,few,NA,TRBJ2-1,CASSLFPRASYNEQFF,TGTGCCAGCAGTTTATTTCCCCGAGCCTCCTACAATGAGCAGTTCTTC
TRBV5-1,NA,TRBD1,TRBJ2-5,CASSLAGGIKETQYF,TGCGCCAGCAGTTTAGCAGGGGGCATAAAAGAGACCCAGTACTTC
TRBV4-2,NA,NA,TRBJ2-5,CASSTRRGDETQYF,TGTGCCAGCAGCACCCGCAGGGGCGATGAGACCCAGTACTTC
TRBV20-1,NA,TRBD2,TRBJ2-1,CSAREGGDTTSGMYNEQFF,TGCAGTGCTAGAGAAGGGGGCGACACGACTAGCGGTATGTACAATGAGCAGTTCTTC
TRBV30,many,NA,TRBJ2-7,CAWALAGGNEQYF,TGTGCCTGGGCCTTAGCAGGGGGGAACGAGCAGTACTTC
TRBV6-2/TRBV6-3,few,TRBD2,TRBJ2-5,CASSFQGGQTQYF,TGTGCCAGCAGTTTCCAGGGAGGGCAGACCCAGTACTTC
TRBV28,many,NA,TRBJ1-6,CASKGGGERSPLHF,TGTGCCAGCAAAGGAGGAGGGGAGAGATCACCCCTCCACTTT
TRBV11-2,NA,NA,TRBJ2-7,CASSRDEPYEQYF,TGTGCCAGCAGCCGGGACGAGCCCTACGAGCAGTACTTC
TRBV28,many,TRBD1,TRBJ2-5,CASRFTGAHLSIEETQYF,TGTGCCAGCAGATTTACAGGGGCCCACCTTTCCATTGAAGAGACCCAGTACTTC
TRBV24-1,NA,TRBD1,TRBJ1-4,CATSDGTGTGYEKLFF,TGTGCCACCAGTGATGGAACCGGGACAGGGTATGAAAAACTGTTTTTT
TRBV3-1,many,NA,TRBJ2-1,CASSPTGNEQFF,TGTGCCAGCAGTCCCACAGGGAATGAGCAGTTCTTC
TRBV14,NA,TRBD2,TRBJ2-1,CASSPGLAGKSSYNEQFF,TGTGCCAGCTCCCCCGGACTAGCGGGCAAGAGCTCCTACAATGAGCAGTTCTTC
TRBV2,many,TRBD1,TRBJ2-1,CASDRGDRAYNEQFF,TGTGCCAGCGACCGAGGGGACAGGGCCTACAATGAGCAGTTCTTC
TRBV5-6,NA,TRBD2,TRBJ2-3,CASSLAGESDTQYF,TGTGCCAGCAGTTTAGCGGGAGAGTCTGATACGCAGTATTTT
TRBV20-1,few,NA,TRBJ2-7,CSARDPSRGAYEQYF,TGCAGTGCTAGAGATCCGAGCAGGGGGGCCTACGAGCAGTACTTC
TRBV7-9,many,TRBD2,TRBJ2-3,CASRTSGSENTQYF,TGTGCCAGCCGGACTAGCGGGAGCGAGAATACGCAGTATTTT
TRBV6-1,NA,NA,TRBJ2-3,CASSGRTVSTDTQYF,TGTGCCAGCAGCGGAAGGACAGTGAGCACAGATACGCAGTATTTT
TRBV6-1,NA,NA,TRBJ2-5,CASSDLGGIGETQYF,TGTGCCAGCAGTGACTTGGGCGGGATAGGAGAGACCCAGTACTTC
TRBV10-1,few,NA,TRBJ2-7,CASSESMRAEQYF,TGCGCCAGCAGTGAGTCGATGAGGGCCGAGCAGTACTTC
TRBV29-1,few,TRBD2,TRBJ2-1,CSAAAGAAYNEQFF,TGCAGCGCTGCAGCGGGAGCCGCCTACAATGAGCAGTTCTTC
TRBV5-8,many,TRBD2,TRBJ2-3,CASSFGTTWGDTQYF,TGTGCCAGCAGCTTCGGGACTACATGGGGAGATACGCAGTATTTT
TRBV2,many,NA,TRBJ2-7,CASKGPRDEQYF,TGTGCCAGCAAAGGCCCGCGAGACGAGCAGTACTTC
TRBV20-1,many,NA,TRBJ2-7,CSASRDWGVYEQYF,TGCAGTGCTAGTAGGGACTGGGGGGTGTACGAGCAGTACTTC
TRBV5-5,NA,NA,TRBJ1-5,CASTRTAISNQPQHF,TGTGCCAGCACCCGGACAGCTATTAGCAATCAGCCCCAGCATTTT
TRBV6-1,NA,NA,TRBJ1-5,CASRKGGSNQPQHF,TGTGCCAGCAGAAAGGGTGGAAGCAATCAGCCCCAGCATTTT
TRBV20-1,many,NA,TRBJ2-1,CSAAKAADYNEQFF,TGCAGTGCAGCGAAGGCGGCCGATTACAATGAGCAGTTCTTC
TRBV28,NA,NA,TRBJ1-5,CASTWQGSQPQHF,TGTGCCAGCACTTGGCAGGGGAGTCAGCCCCAGCATTTT
TRBV5-1,many,NA,TRBJ1-2,CASSQAGGLYGYTF,TGCGCCAGCAGCCAGGCGGGGGGACTCTATGGCTACACCTTC
TRBV19,NA,NA,TRBJ2-2,CASSIGRQGRIGELFF,TGTGCCAGTAGTATAGGTAGGCAAGGCCGAATCGGGGAGCTGTTTTTT
TRBV9,NA,NA,TRBJ2-3,CASSSRDNTDTQYF,TGTGCCAGCAGTAGCCGGGACAACACAGATACGCAGTATTTT
TRBV2,many,TRBD2,TRBJ2-1,CASSAELAEYNEQFF,TGTGCCAGCAGTGCGGAGCTAGCGGAGTACAATGAGCAGTTCTTC
TRBV5-5,few,NA,TRBJ2-2,CASSPQGSNTGELFF,TGTGCCAGCAGCCCCCAGGGTTCGAACACCGGGGAGCTGTTTTTT
TRBV9,NA,NA,TRBJ2-3,CASSEGPRGDTQYF,TGTGCCAGCAGCGAGGGACCTCGCGGAGATACGCAGTATTTT
TRBV20-1,many,NA,TRBJ2-1,CSARWSGMNEQFF,TGCAGTGCCAGGTGGAGTGGGATGAATGAGCAGTTCTTC
TRBV7-9,NA,TRBD1,TRBJ1-5,CASSNPAGTGIGQPQHF,TGTGCCAGCAGCAACCCAGCCGGGACAGGGATAGGTCAGCCCCAGCATTTT
TRBV20-1,once,TRBD2,TRBJ2-4,CSATTSGRGAKNIQYF,TGCAGTGCTACGACTAGCGGGAGGGGTGCCAAAAACATTCAGTACTTC
TRBV7-2,many,TRBD2,TRBJ2-7,CASSRTSAPAYEQYF,TGTGCCAGCAGCCGAACTAGCGCCCCCGCCTACGAGCAGTACTTC
TRBV29-1,few,TRBD2,TRBJ2-1,CSVVTSGTYNEQFF,TGCAGCGTTGTGACTAGCGGGACCTACAATGAGCAGTTCTTC
TRBV4-2,few,NA,TRBJ2-1,CASSQEQNNEQFF,TGTGCCAGCAGCCAAGAACAGAACAATGAGCAGTTCTTC
TRBV12-3/TRBV12-4,NA,NA,TRBJ2-3,CASSLTGTIAGDTQYF,TGTGCCAGCAGCCTGACCGGGACCATCGCGGGAGATACGCAGTATTTT
TRBV12-3/TRBV12-4,few,TRBD2,TRBJ2-3,CASLLAGKDTQYF,TGTGCCAGCCTTCTAGCGGGCAAAGATACGCAGTATTTT
TRBV6-1,many,NA,TRBJ2-5,CASSSGETQYF,TGTGCCAGCAGCTCCGGGGAGACCCAGTACTTC
TRBV18,few,TRBD1,TRBJ2-7,CASSPTGQGVHEQYF,TGTGCCAGCTCACCGACAGGACAGGGCGTCCACGAGCAGTACTTC
TRBV24-1,many,TRBD2,TRBJ2-1,CATSDLNSGRATYNEQFF,TGTGCCACCAGTGATCTAAATAGCGGGAGGGCGACCTACAATGAGCAGTTCTTC